Listed below are T cell receptor beta chains from one sample, sequenced in a study of shared clonotypes between healthy human individuals. Here immunoSEQ multiplex PCR was the method, and the copy in TCRdb shows in-frame clones only, minus some. Counted here are about 110,000 clones, about 71% occurring once; the ten biggest clones make up approximately 25%. Sequencing was performed on memory CD8+ T cells sorted from blood. Receptor source: a woman younger than 45 in good health. CDR3s include the opening cysteine and the closing phenylalanine or tryptophan. The D gene is left open where the match is weak. The size field is filled for only some rows; it gives once, few, many or a size class.

.	TRBV7-9	TRBJ2-1	once	TGTGCCAGCAGCCCTAGGGGGGGTAGTGGCTACAATGAGCAGTTCTTC	CASSPRGGSGYNEQFF
.	TRBV25-1	TRBJ2-7	few	TGTGCCAGCATGGACATCGCCACCTACGAGCAGTACTTC	CASMDIATYEQYF
.	TRBV28	TRBJ1-5	.	TGTGCCAGCAGTTTCCCGGTCATCCGGGATAATGCCCCAAGGCCCCAGCATTTT	CASSFPVIRDNAPRPQHF
.	TRBV9	TRBJ1-1	.	TGTGCCAGCAGCGTAGATCCCAACCGTTCCCCTGAAGCTTTCTTT	CASSVDPNRSPEAFF
TRBD2	TRBV28	TRBJ2-7	.	TGTGCCAGCAGTCAACTGAGGATGCGGGAGCGATACGAGCAGTACTTC	CASSQLRMRERYEQYF
TRBD2	TRBV7-2	TRBJ2-2	few	TGTGCCAGCAGCCTTAGGGTTCGGCGGGAGGCCCCCGGGGAGCTGTTTTTT	CASSLRVRREAPGELFF
TRBD1	TRBV28	TRBJ1-5	.	TGTGCCAGCAGCTTCCTGCCGGGACAGGGGGCCAATCAGCCCCAGCATTTT	CASSFLPGQGANQPQHF
TRBD2	TRBV5-1	TRBJ2-7	.	TGCGCCAGCAGCGATAGCGGGGGCTCCTACGAGCAGTACTTC	CASSDSGGSYEQYF
.	TRBV14	TRBJ2-7	once	TGTGCCAGCAGCCAAGATCTGGCAGGGTTGTACGAGCAGTACTTC	CASSQDLAGLYEQYF
.	TRBV10-2	TRBJ1-1	.	TGCGCCAGCAGTGTGAGGTTTACTGAAGCTTTCTTT	CASSVRFTEAFF
TRBD1	TRBV4-1	TRBJ1-2	.	TGCGCCAGCAGCCAAAAAGGGGGCGCGATCGGAAGGGGCTACACCTTC	CASSQKGGAIGRGYTF
.	TRBV11-2	TRBJ2-7	many	TGTGCCAGCAGCTTAGTCCGGCAGGACCCCTACGAGCAGTACTTC	CASSLVRQDPYEQYF
TRBD2	TRBV6-1	TRBJ2-7	.	TGTGCCAGCAGTGAAGCCGGCGGGGGTTCATACGAGCAGTACTTC	CASSEAGGGSYEQYF
.	TRBV7-9	TRBJ2-7	.	TGTGCCAGCAGCGGGACCGCTAGCTCCTACGAGCAGTACTTC	CASSGTASSYEQYF
.	TRBV6-5	TRBJ2-7	few	TGTGCCAGCAGTTCCGCCGGGCAGCCCTACGAGCAGTACTTC	CASSSAGQPYEQYF
.	TRBV19	TRBJ2-7	.	TGTGCCAGCAGTCCTACTAGGCTGCACGAGCAGTACTTC	CASSPTRLHEQYF
.	TRBV5-6	TRBJ2-2	once	TGTGCCAGCAGCTCACCGCCTAGCGAGAGGGACACCGGGGAGCTGTTTTTT	CASSSPPSERDTGELFF
.	TRBV6-6	TRBJ2-7	.	TGTGCCAGCAGTTACTCGGTACAACCGCCGGGCGAGCAGTACTTC	CASSYSVQPPGEQYF
.	TRBV6-5	TRBJ2-7	.	TGTGCCAGCAGTTACTCAGGGGTCGAGCAGTACTTC	CASSYSGVEQYF
.	TRBV6-1	TRBJ1-1	.	TGTGCCAGCAGTTCTGGGCCGGAGGGAACTGAAGCTTTCTTT	CASSSGPEGTEAFF
.	TRBV5-1	TRBJ2-1	.	TGCGCCAGCAGCTTGTTGGAGGTCGGGGAGCAGTTCTTC	CASSLLEVGEQFF
TRBD2	TRBV29-1	TRBJ2-7	.	TGCAGCGTTTCTGGCGGGAGCTCCTACGAGCAGTACTTC	CSVSGGSSYEQYF
.	TRBV28	TRBJ2-1	.	TGTGCCAGCAGTTTATCCGCCATTAATGAGCAGTTCTTC	CASSLSAINEQFF
TRBD1	TRBV11-2	TRBJ2-7	.	TGTGCCAGCAGCCAGAGGGGCAGGGGGCCATCCTACGAGCAGTACTTC	CASSQRGRGPSYEQYF
.	TRBV5-5	TRBJ2-2	.	TGTGCCAGCAGCGACGAGTTCGGGGTGGGCGGGGAGCTGTTTTTT	CASSDEFGVGGELFF
TRBD2	TRBV28	TRBJ2-1	.	TGTGCCAGCAGTCGGACTAGCGGAAACAATGAGCAGTTCTTC	CASSRTSGNNEQFF
.	TRBV6-6	TRBJ2-3	.	TGTGCCAGCAGTTACGGAGATACGCAGTATTTT	CASSYGDTQYF
.	TRBV5-6	TRBJ2-1	once	TGTGCCAGCAGCTCGGACAGCCACAATGAGCAGTTCTTC	CASSSDSHNEQFF
TRBD1	TRBV4-1	TRBJ2-7	.	TGCGCCAGCAGCCAAGGGGGAACAGGGGGCGCCTACGAGCAGTACTTC	CASSQGGTGGAYEQYF
TRBD2	TRBV25-1	TRBJ2-7	many	TGTGCCAGCAGTGGAAATAGCGGGAGTAACTACGAGCAGTACTTC	CASSGNSGSNYEQYF
TRBD1	TRBV28	TRBJ2-7	.	TGTGCCAGCAGTTTTCCACAGGGGGCTTACGAGCAGTACTTC	CASSFPQGAYEQYF
TRBD2	TRBV28	TRBJ2-7	.	TGTGCCAGCATAAGTGATCGGACTAGCGGGAGACCGTACGAGCAGTACTTC	CASISDRTSGRPYEQYF
TRBD1	TRBV29-1	TRBJ1-2	.	TGCAGCGTGGCCGGGACAGGGGGCGTTGGCTACACCTTC	CSVAGTGGVGYTF
.	TRBV28	TRBJ2-7	.	TGTGCCAGCAGTTTGGCCCGAGTGTCCTACGAGCAGTACTTC	CASSLARVSYEQYF
.	TRBV5-4	TRBJ2-7	once	TGTGCCAGCAGCCCGGAGCCGGGACACAACGAGCAGTACTTC	CASSPEPGHNEQYF
.	TRBV27	TRBJ2-1	.	TGTGCCAGCAAGCCCCTGAGCTCCTACAATGAGCAGTTCTTC	CASKPLSSYNEQFF
TRBD2	TRBV27	TRBJ2-2	.	TGTGCCAGCAGTTCCTATAGCGGGAGAGCCCACACCGGGGAGCTGTTTTTT	CASSSYSGRAHTGELFF
.	TRBV7-9	TRBJ1-5	.	TGTGCCAGCAGCTTAGATGGTCGGAATCAGCCCCAGCATTTT	CASSLDGRNQPQHF
TRBD1	TRBV10-3	TRBJ2-7	.	TGTGCCATCAGTGGGGGACAGGGGGCCTACTCCTACGAGCAGTACTTC	CAISGGQGAYSYEQYF
.	TRBV28	TRBJ1-6	once	TGTGCCAGCAGGGTACAGGGCGATAATTCACCCCTCCACTTT	CASRVQGDNSPLHF
.	TRBV5-4	TRBJ2-5	.	TGTGCCAGCAGCCCCCCGGCCCAAGAGACCCAGTACTTC	CASSPPAQETQYF
TRBD1	TRBV5-8	TRBJ1-2	.	TGTGCCGGGACAGGGGGGTATGGCTACACCTTC	CAGTGGYGYTF
TRBD2	TRBV7-2	TRBJ2-7	.	TGTGCCAGCAGCTTAGCGGGGACTAGCGGGTACGAGCAGTACTTC	CASSLAGTSGYEQYF
.	TRBV28	TRBJ2-1	few	TGTGCCAGCAGTTTAGGAGACTGGAGCGGTGTCCATGAGCAGTTCTTC	CASSLGDWSGVHEQFF
TRBD1	TRBV2	TRBJ2-7	.	TGTGCCAGCAGGGGACAGGGTGACGAGCAGTACTTC	CASRGQGDEQYF
TRBD2	TRBV15	TRBJ2-2	.	TGTGCCACCAGCGGGCGCCTAGCGGTCGCGAACACCGGGGAGCTGTTTTTT	CATSGRLAVANTGELFF
.	TRBV29-1	TRBJ1-2	few	TGCAGCGTTGACGACAGACTAAACTATGGCTACACCTTC	CSVDDRLNYGYTF
.	TRBV30	TRBJ2-7	.	TGTGCCTGGCTCCCTCCGGGACCTACTCTCGAGCAGTACTTC	CAWLPPGPTLEQYF
.	TRBV5-1	TRBJ1-1	.	TGCGCCAGCAGCTTGGGCCTGAACACTGAAGCTTTCTTT	CASSLGLNTEAFF
.	TRBV7-9	TRBJ2-2	.	TGTGCCAGCAGCTTAGGGGTCGGAGAAAACACCGGGGAGCTGTTTTTT	CASSLGVGENTGELFF
TRBD1	TRBV29-1	TRBJ2-3	.	TGCAGCGTGGGACAGGGGGTTTCTGGGACAGATACGCAGTATTTT	CSVGQGVSGTDTQYF
.	TRBV27	TRBJ2-2	.	TGTGCCAGCAGTTTATCCCCCCCGGGACTTAACACCGGGGAGCTGTTTTTT	CASSLSPPGLNTGELFF
.	TRBV19	TRBJ2-3	.	TGTGCCAGTAGTATAGCGGGAAAGTATGATACGCAGTATTTT	CASSIAGKYDTQYF
TRBD1	TRBV7-2	TRBJ2-7	few	TGTGCCAGCAGCTCTACAGGGGGCGGGTACGAGCAGTACTTC	CASSSTGGGYEQYF